The sequence of this T cell receptor beta chain was determined in a study of cytomegalovirus exposure and HLA in healthy donors. Background on the study: Roughly 170 million T cells yielded approximately 110 million unique TCR beta sequences in earlier analysis. Unique TCRs numbering roughly 85 million, obtained from HLA-typed donors, made up an early data release.

The PCR ran on 60 Vbeta and 13 Jbeta primers. Measured with immunoSEQ multiplex PCR; TCRdb has only the in-frame clones, and not every one. The sample has 200,000 to 250,000 clones; around 83% are singletons. V was shortened by 3 bases and J by 3 bases, with 18 bases between the two germline ends. The V gene's germline CDR1 is PRHDT and CDR2 FYEKMQ (reference sequence). There are 16 residues in the CDR3. What was sequenced was PBMCs. The sequence came from a woman in her forties in good health and CMV-seronegative. The chain has TRBV13 and TRBJ2-7; D perhaps matches TRBD2 (6 bases). Here the CDR3 DNA reads TGTGCCAGCAGCTTGGGGCCCGGGAGCTCCCACTACGAGCAGTACTTC. Its translation is CASSLGPGSSHYEQYF. Variable domain in full (rest from reference TRBV13 and TRBJ2-7): AAGVIQSPRHLIKEKRETATLKCYPIPRHDTVYWYQQGPGQDPQFLISFYEKMQSDKGSIPDRFSAQQFSDYHSELNMSSLELGDSALYFCASSLGPGSSHYEQYFGPGTRLTVT.